The entry that follows covers one T cell receptor (beta chain) sequence. This clone was counted only a few times. This clone's antigen is unknown. No qualities accompany the bases; no much larger clone lies one base away. This record belongs to a study of blood T cell repertoires in COVID-19 (dated by TCRdb to 2019 to 2021). General notes on the study: Samples covering the acute and convalescent phases of COVID-19 were provided by collaborators in the United States, Italy and Spain. The sample metadata nearly always contained a de-identified subject ID, COVID-19 status, age in years and sex. A freely available public database, intended as a resource for researchers studying the immune response to SARS-CoV-2, is where the repertoires were released. The dataset comprised deeply sampled blood TCRbeta repertoires from subjects exposed to, actively infected with, or recovered from COVID-19. The material from the prospective study consisted of cDNA or gDNA derived from T cells, B-cell-depleted T cells, or PBMCs. Where available, HLA class I and class II types were obtained from metadata supplied by the sample provider rather than from assay-based typing. The samples were drawn from the first 160 participants of the ongoing ImmuneRACE study and from under 1,500 subjects provided by 6 global collaborators.

The immunoSEQ Assay, a bias-controlled multiplex PCR, was used to amplify TCRbeta CDR3 regions from genomic DNA. The study's own analysis went as follows. The number of nucleated cells in each sample was estimated by amplification of reference gene primers within the assay. To quantify the absolute abundance of each unique TCRbeta CDR3 rearrangement, sequence reads were collapsed and filtered. For each sample, productive Simpson clonality was calculated as the square root of Simpson's diversity index across productive rearrangements. The table comes from immuneACCESS by way of TCRdb, which keeps in-frame sequences with V and J called. Part of the clones is missing from these tables; in studies checked, under half for an unresolved V gene and the rest for unknown reasons. V, J and clone size are those of that table, while D and trimming were read from the DNA. This sample gives just under 55,000 clones in total; roughly 90% of them show up just once. The top ten clones comprise almost 4% of the sample.

Study-wide conclusions, independent of this receptor: The amount of clinical and demographic metadata varied by source and participant and was provided uncurated.

Taken from cysteine to phenylalanine, the CDR3 has 13 residues. Of the read, only the CDR3 DNA is kept; its 39 bases are in frame from base 1. The germline V gene supplies CDR1 LGHNA and CDR2 YSLEER. V sheds 4 bases and J sheds 6 bases, leaving 13 bases between their ends. Each collaborating institution followed its own protocols to collect whole blood in K2EDTA tubes. For TCRbeta analysis, collaborator samples were shipped as frozen whole blood, as isolated PBMCs, or as DNA extracted from either sample type. The TCR comes from a man aged 50 to 60 with acute or convalescent COVID-19. The V and J segments used are TRBV4-3 and TRBJ2-7; the D gene is perhaps TRBD1, from 6 matching bases. The sample consisted of peripheral blood. The nucleotide sequence reads as follows: TGCGCCAGCAGCCGAGTCAGGGGATCCGAGCAGTACTTC. Protein translation: CASSRVRGSEQYF.